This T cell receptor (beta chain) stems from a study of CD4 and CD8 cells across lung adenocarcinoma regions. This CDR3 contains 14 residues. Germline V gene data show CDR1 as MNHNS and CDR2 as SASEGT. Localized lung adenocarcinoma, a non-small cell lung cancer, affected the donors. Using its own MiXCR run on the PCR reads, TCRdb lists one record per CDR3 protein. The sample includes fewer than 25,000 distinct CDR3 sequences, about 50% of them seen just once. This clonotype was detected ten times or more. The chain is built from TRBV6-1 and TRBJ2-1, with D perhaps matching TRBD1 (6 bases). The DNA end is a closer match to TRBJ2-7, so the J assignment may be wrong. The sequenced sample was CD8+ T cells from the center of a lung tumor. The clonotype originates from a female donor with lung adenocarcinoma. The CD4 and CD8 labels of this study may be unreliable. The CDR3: CASRRATQGQGQYF. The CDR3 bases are TGTGCCAGCAGGAGGGCTACCCAGGGGCAGGGGCAGTACTTC.